This T cell receptor (beta chain) emerged from a study of technical replicates of blood from several donors. TCRdb keeps only in-frame clones here, not all; method: immunoSEQ multiplex PCR. The sample has approximately 73,000 clones, about 92% seen once. Germline assignment: CDR1 SQVTM and CDR2 ANQGSEA. V gave up 6 bases and J gave up 6 bases, with 15 bases separating them. The CDR3 is 12 amino acids. The TCR sequence derives from a human donor in good health. The chain joins TRBV29-1 to TRBJ2-7, with D uncertain. The sequenced sample was T cells isolated from PBMCs. CDR3 sequence reads: CSVAGQFFEQYF. CDR3 in DNA: TGCAGCGTGGCAGGCCAGTTTTTCGAGCAGTACTTC.